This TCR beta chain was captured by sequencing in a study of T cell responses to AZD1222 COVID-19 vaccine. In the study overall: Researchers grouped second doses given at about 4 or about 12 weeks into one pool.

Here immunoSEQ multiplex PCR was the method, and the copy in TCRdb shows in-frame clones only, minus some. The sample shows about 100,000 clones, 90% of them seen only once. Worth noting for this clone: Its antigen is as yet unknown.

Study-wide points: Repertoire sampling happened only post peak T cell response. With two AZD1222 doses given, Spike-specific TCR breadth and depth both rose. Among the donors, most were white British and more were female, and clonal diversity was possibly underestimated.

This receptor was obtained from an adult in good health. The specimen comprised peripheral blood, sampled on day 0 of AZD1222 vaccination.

The CDR3 DNA follows: TGCGCCAGCAGCCAAGTCCCCGGGACCTCTGGAAACACCATATATTTT. It translates to CASSQVPGTSGNTIYF. This chain joins TRBV4-1 and TRBJ1-3, with D maybe TRBD1 (5 bases). CDR3 length: 16 residues. V was pared by 1 base and J by 0 bases, with 10 bases between. CDR1 and CDR2 from the germline V gene are MGHRA and YSYEKL.